The 22 T cell receptor beta chains presented below share a single source sample, sequenced in a study of blood T cells in healthy people across ages. Sample-barcoded 5' priming and a J-beta primer mix drove a second PCR of roughly 6 to 12 cycles. TCRdb passed the 5' RACE reads through MiXCR, listing each CDR3 protein once. The table lists under 1,100,000 distinct CDR3 sequences, 20% to 25% of them singletons. These same records also appear under a second study, on T cells of mothers and their children.

Sequenced material: blood. These receptors were taken from a girl aged 2 to 10 in good health.

This clonotype showed up just a few times. The CDR3 is CATGLAGGEKSYNEQFF. CDR3 bases: TGCGCCACAGGACTAGCGGGAGGTGAAAAATCCTACAATGAGCAGTTCTTC. This chain links TRBV4-1 with TRBJ2-1; 14 nucleotides line up with TRBD2. The germline V gene has CDR1 MGHRA and CDR2 YSYEKL. V shed 10 bases, J shed 1 base, and the junction held 9 bases outside the gene matches. The CDR3 is made up of 17 amino acids.

The V and J genes are TRBV4-3 and TRBJ2-7, with a weak D call TRBD1 (6 bases). Germline V gene data show CDR1 as LGHNA and CDR2 as YSLEER. The CDR3 totals 16 residues. V was shortened by 3 bases and J by 2 bases, with 17 bases between the two germline ends. CDR3 sequence (DNA): TGCGCCAGCAGCCAGAGGCACAGGGAAAGCACCTACGAGCAGTACTTC. It yields the protein CASSQRHRESTYEQYF.

The CDR3 DNA follows: TGTGCCAGCAGTTTCCTGGGGGGCGCCCAGCCCCAGCATTTT. Translating gives CASSFLGGAQPQHF. The chain joins TRBV27 to TRBJ1-5; D may be TRBD1 (6 bases). The V end lost 3 bases, the J end lost 7 bases, and 13 bases lay between the germline ends. Germline loops: CDR1 MNHEY, CDR2 SMNVEV (reference sequence). The CDR3 is made up of 14 amino acids.

The chain recombines TRBV29-1 with TRBJ1-4; TRBD1 matches at 9 bases. The germline V gene encodes CDR1 SQVTM and CDR2 ANQGSEA. This CDR3 is built from 14 residues. V shed 4 bases, J shed 6 bases, and the junction held 6 bases outside the gene matches. In DNA, the CDR3 is TGCAGCGTTGGGTCGAGGACAGGGGATGAAAAACTGTTTTTT. It codes for CSVGSRTGDEKLFF.

This clonotype was seen a few times. The gene calls are TRBV27 and TRBJ1-1, with D perhaps matching TRBD1 (5 bases). CDR3 length equals 15 residues. V shed 3 bases and J shed 2 bases, with 13 bases lying between them. CDR1 and CDR2 from the germline V gene are MNHEY and SMNVEV (reference sequence). CDR3 amino acids: CASSLAPQGNTEAFF. The CDR3 nucleotides read TGTGCCAGCAGTTTGGCCCCCCAGGGTAACACTGAAGCTTTCTTT.

This clonotype has more than one count but fewer than ten. This chain's CDR3 is CSVEYRGGPEAFF. The CDR3 region has the DNA TGCAGCGTGGAGTACAGGGGAGGACCTGAAGCTTTCTTT. This rearrangement joins TRBV29-1 to TRBJ1-1; TRBD1 agrees at 7 bases. CDR3 length: 13 amino acids. J was trimmed by 6 bases and V by 6 bases; bases with no gene match: 10. Germline CDR1 SQVTM, CDR2 ANQGSEA.

The chain links TRBV20-1 to TRBJ2-1; D not certain. CDR3 length: 11 residues. Trimming left V 1 base short and J 13 bases short, with 11 bases between. Germline CDR1 reads DFQATT; CDR2 reads SNEGSKA (reference sequence). The DNA for the CDR3 is TGCAGTGCTAGAGCGGATGGGTTTCAGTTCTTC. This codes for CSARADGFQFF.

The chain joins TRBV19 to TRBJ1-5; D is unclear. The V end lost 3 bases, the J end lost 3 bases, and 6 bases lay between the germline ends. Germline V CDR1 and CDR2: LNHDA, SQIVND (reference sequence). The CDR3 loop spans 13 amino acids. The CDR3 here is CASSIIDNQPQHF. CDR3 nucleotide sequence: TGTGCCAGTAGTATTATTGACAATCAGCCCCAGCATTTT.

The rearrangement joins TRBV9 to TRBJ2-1; D is unresolved. The length of the CDR3 is 14 residues. Deletions cut 0 bases from V and 5 bases from J, with 9 bases between. Germline V gene lookup returns CDR1 SGDLS and CDR2 YYNGEE. CDR3 loop: CASSVGPGNNEQFF. DNA of the CDR3: TGTGCCAGCAGCGTAGGTCCCGGAAACAATGAGCAGTTCTTC.

In DNA form, the CDR3 reads TGTGCCAGCTCAGAAATAGGGGCGGACTATGGCTACACCTTC. It is translated as CASSEIGADYGYTF. J is TRBJ1-2 and V is TRBV18; D is perhaps TRBD1 (5 bases). Trimming pared 5 bases from V and 3 bases from J, leaving 13 bases between. CDR3 size: 14 residues. Germline V gene sequence: CDR1 KGHSH, CDR2 LQKENI.

The genes are TRBV20-1 and TRBJ2-1; the match to TRBD2 covers 13 bases. The V gene end was trimmed by 6 bases and the J gene end by 8 bases; junction bases not matched to a gene: 13. Per the germline V gene, CDR1 is DFQATT and CDR2 is SNEGSKA (reference sequence). The CDR3 sequence is 16 residues long. The CDR3 DNA follows: TGCAGTGCGGCCTCGTCCGGGACTAGCGGGGTAGATGAGCAGTTCTTC. Amino acids: CSAASSGTSGVDEQFF.

A few counts support this clonotype. The chain couples TRBV5-6 to TRBJ2-3; D is ambiguous. The germline CDR1 and CDR2 sequences are SGHDT and YYEEEE. The V gene lost 2 bases and the J gene lost 5 bases, with 9 bases spanning the gap. The CDR3 extends over 13 amino acids. The CDR3 DNA reads TGTGCCAGCAGCTTTATCGTAGGAGATACGCAGTATTTT. This translates into CASSFIVGDTQYF.

This clonotype has only a few counts. This chain uses TRBV7-8 with TRBJ2-5; possibly TRBD1 for D (6 bases). V was cut by 5 bases and J by 5 bases, with 21 bases left in between. This CDR3 is built from 16 residues. Germline loops: CDR1 SGHVS, CDR2 FQNEAQ. CDR3: CASSHLGEGRGETQYF. CDR3 in DNA: TGTGCCAGCAGCCATTTGGGGGAAGGTAGGGGGGAGACCCAGTACTTC.

This clonotype was seen a few times. V gene TRBV5-1 combines with J gene TRBJ2-7; D is ambiguous. CDR3 length equals 15 residues. Germline V gene lookup returns CDR1 SGHRS and CDR2 YFSETQ. V was shortened by 2 bases and J by 2 bases, with 14 bases between the two germline ends. CDR3 DNA sequence: TGCGCCAGCAGCTTTTTTTTCGGAAGCGCCTACGAGCAGTACTTC. Translating it yields CASSFFFGSAYEQYF.

The chain carries TRBV20-1 and TRBJ2-5; D tentatively reads TRBD1 or TRBD2 (5 bases each). The J call may be in error: the DNA end matches TRBJ2-1 better. This CDR3 has 15 residues. From germline, CDR1 is DFQATT and CDR2 SNEGSKA (reference sequence). CDR3 residues: CSIPDRDGIYNEQFF. For the CDR3, the DNA is TGCAGTATCCCGGACCGGGACGGAATATACAATGAGCAGTTCTTC.

This clonotype was picked up a small number of times. One end of the junction fails to match germline, which may point to a read error. This rearrangement joins TRBV6-1 to TRBJ1-4; unclear D gene. This CDR3 comprises 16 residues. Germline V gives CDR1 MNHNS, CDR2 SASEGT. CDR3 DNA sequence: TGTGCCAGCAGTGACGCGGTCGGGGTAACTAATGGAAAACTGTTTTTT. Translation gives CASSDAVGVTNGKLFF.

This clonotype appeared a few times. This chain connects TRBV7-2 to TRBJ2-7; the D gene is possibly TRBD2 (6 bases). Deletions cut 7 bases from V and 5 bases from J, with 15 bases between. This CDR3 comprises 13 residues. Looked up from germline, CDR1 is SGHTA and CDR2 is FQGNSA. CDR3 amino acids: CASTPGTFNEQYF. The DNA of the CDR3 is TGTGCCAGCACCCCGGGGACTTTCAACGAGCAGTACTTC. Complete variable domain (other parts from reference TRBV7-2 and TRBJ2-7): GAGVSQSPSNKVTEKGKDVELRCDPISGHTALYWYRQSLGQGLEFLIYFQGNSAPDKSGLPSDRFSAERTGGSVSTLTIQRTQQEDSAVYLCASTPGTFNEQYFGPGTRLTVT.

The V and J genes are TRBV6-1 and TRBJ2-6; no definite D call. The germline V and J ends were trimmed by 7 bases and 1 base, with 11 bases remaining between them. Germline loops: CDR1 MNHNS, CDR2 SASEGT. The CDR3 extends over 15 amino acids. CDR3 in amino acids: CASNYELSGANVLTF. Here the CDR3 DNA reads TGTGCCAGCAATTATGAGTTATCTGGGGCCAACGTCCTGACTTTC.

CDR3 amino acids: CSLGRQGRGGYTF. The CDR3 nucleotides are TGCAGCTTGGGGCGACAGGGACGGGGAGGCTACACCTTC. The chain employs TRBV29-1 and TRBJ1-2; TRBD1 matches 7 bases. The CDR3 has 13 amino acids. The germline V gene has CDR1 SQVTM and CDR2 ANQGSEA. The V segment lost 8 bases and the J segment 8 bases; nucleotides outside the gene matches: 14.

V usage is TRBV20-1 and J usage is TRBJ2-1; perhaps TRBD2 as D (5 bases). This CDR3 region has 15 residues. The V gene's germline CDR1 is DFQATT and CDR2 SNEGSKA (reference sequence). Trimming shortened V by 4 bases and J by 6 bases, and 19 bases separated the two germline ends. The CDR3 reads CSAKYRGVGGNEQFF. The CDR3 DNA reads as TGCAGTGCTAAGTACCGAGGTGTTGGAGGCAATGAGCAGTTCTTC.

The chain couples TRBV5-1 to TRBJ1-1; D ambiguous. Trimming removed 2 bases at V and 1 base at J, with 9 bases between. CDR3 length: 14 residues. Germline V gene lookup returns CDR1 SGHRS and CDR2 YFSETQ. The CDR3 nucleotides read TGCGCCAGCAGCTTTGGGGATTCGAACACTGAAGCTTTCTTT. Translated, it gives CASSFGDSNTEAFF.

This clonotype turned up a few times. The chain uses TRBV27 and TRBJ2-3, with a possible D match to TRBD2 (6 bases). In germline, CDR1 is MNHEY, CDR2 SMNVEV (reference sequence). The CDR3 is 16 residues long. V was cut by 7 bases and J by 0 bases, with 17 bases left in between. CDR3 bases: TGTGCCAGCACGGGTGTCGGGGGTTTTAGCACAGATACGCAGTATTTT. Residues: CASTGVGGFSTDTQYF.